These 30 T cell receptor beta chains came from one sample sequenced in a study of blood T cell repertoires in COVID-19 (dated by TCRdb to the early 2020s). The library was prepared using the immunoSEQ multiplex PCR assay. TCRdb mirrors the immuneACCESS table, restricted to in-frame sequences. Some clones are absent from its copies; in checked studies, under half trace to an unresolved V gene, and the reason for the others is unknown. The sample records hundreds of thousands of clones, 80% to 90% of which are singletons. The top ten clones comprise around 0.9% of the sample. Input material: peripheral blood. These receptors were collected from a man younger than 35 with COVID-19, enrolled during active disease.

V usage is TRBV11-2 and J usage is TRBJ2-5; TRBD1 matches at 11 bases. CDR3 length: 18 amino acids. V lost 0 bases, J lost 2 bases, and 8 bases stayed unmatched. Germline V gene lookup returns CDR1 SGHAT and CDR2 FQNNGV. As DNA, the CDR3 is TGTGCCAGCAGCTTAGATTTTTTGGGACAGGGGGTTCAAGAGACCCAGTACTTC. It specifies CASSLDFLGQGVQETQYF.

The chain uses TRBV5-5 and TRBJ1-2, with D tentatively TRBD1 (6 bases). Per the germline V gene, CDR1 is SGHKS and CDR2 is YYEKEE (reference sequence). This CDR3 spans 14 amino acids. Trimming shortened V by 9 bases and J by 8 bases, and 23 bases separated the two germline ends. CDR3 DNA: TGTGCCACCAGTACCCCGGGGGGGCTGGAAGGCTACACCTTC. This gives the protein CATSTPGGLEGYTF.

This chain joins TRBV19 and TRBJ2-7; 12 bases are a match to TRBD2. The CDR3 contains 15 residues. Per germline, CDR1 LNHDA and CDR2 SQIVND (reference sequence). The ends lost 4 bases at V and 3 bases at J; junction bases unmatched: 4. CDR3 amino acids: CASSNGLAGRYEQYF. The CDR3 nucleotides read TGTGCCAGTAGTAACGGACTAGCGGGGCGCTACGAGCAGTACTTC.

The CDR3 nucleotides read TGTGCCAGCAGCCGCCCCGGGACATCTTACGAGCAGTACTTC. Translated, it gives CASSRPGTSYEQYF. The chain has TRBV7-8 and TRBJ2-7; possible D gene TRBD1, 6 bases. Germline lookup yields CDR1 SGHVS and CDR2 FQNEAQ. The CDR3 contains 14 residues. V shed 5 bases and J shed 4 bases, with 15 bases lying between them.

The J gene is TRBJ2-5, the V gene TRBV6-6; no definite D call. With 8 bases removed from V and 4 bases from J, the gap between germline ends came to 17 bases. This CDR3 is built from 14 residues. In germline, CDR1 is MNHNY, CDR2 SVGAGI (reference sequence). The DNA for the CDR3 is TGTGCCAGCGGGCCAATAGAACCTTTAGAGACCCAGTACTTC. It translates to CASGPIEPLETQYF.

This clone turned up a few times. The V call is TRBV6-4, the J call TRBJ1-5, with D uncertain. The CDR3 length is 14 residues. From germline, CDR1 is MRHNA and CDR2 SNTAGT. The V end lost 6 bases, the J end lost 2 bases, and 11 bases lay between the germline ends. CDR3 region: CASRGKMGNQPQHF. DNA of the CDR3: TGTGCCAGCAGGGGCAAGATGGGCAATCAGCCCCAGCATTTT.

This chain connects TRBV9 to TRBJ2-5; D is perhaps TRBD2 (6 bases). Germline V gives CDR1 SGDLS, CDR2 YYNGEE. Trimming took 3 bases from V and 5 from J, leaving 14 bases between them. This CDR3 has 14 residues. The CDR3 here is CASSGTAGGETQYF. CDR3 sequence (DNA): TGTGCCAGCAGCGGCACGGCTGGGGGGGAGACCCAGTACTTC.

The CDR3 here is CASSERGLAGQYEQYF. The DNA for the CDR3 is TGTGCCAGCAGTGAAAGAGGGCTAGCGGGACAGTACGAGCAGTACTTC. The chain carries TRBV2 and TRBJ2-7; TRBD2 aligns across 9 bases. Per germline, CDR1 SNHLY and CDR2 FYNNEI. The CDR3 runs to 16 residues. Trimming at V came to 2 bases and at J to 4 bases, leaving 9 bases not matched to a gene.

This chain uses TRBV15 with TRBJ2-1; 13 bases fit TRBD2. V lost 5 bases and J lost 5; bases outside the gene matches: 3. Germline CDR1 LNHNV, CDR2 YYDKDF (reference sequence). The CDR3 extends over 15 amino acids. In DNA form, the CDR3 reads TGTGCCACCAGCGGAGGGACTAGCGGGGACAATGAGCAGTTCTTC. Amino acids: CATSGGTSGDNEQFF. The whole variable domain, remainder taken from reference TRBV15 and TRBJ2-1, is DAMVIQNPRYQVTQFGKPVTLSCSQTLNHNVMYWYQQKSSQAPKLLFHYYDKDFNNEADTPDNFQSRRPNTSFCFLDIRSPGLGDTAMYLCATSGGTSGDNEQFFGPGTRLTVL.

This rearrangement joins TRBV5-4 to TRBJ2-1; 13 nucleotides align to TRBD2. V dropped 5 bases and J dropped 5; count of bases not matched to a gene: 7. The CDR3 length is 16 residues. Germline V gene lookup returns CDR1 SGHNT and CDR2 YYREEE (reference sequence). CDR3 in amino acids: CASRIIGTSGDNEQFF. CDR3 in DNA: TGTGCCAGCAGGATCATCGGGACTAGCGGGGACAATGAGCAGTTCTTC.

This sequence joins TRBV27 and TRBJ2-7; D remains unclear. The CDR3 has 15 amino acids. V lost 0 bases and J 1 base, leaving 10 bases between the germline ends. Germline CDR1 and CDR2: MNHEY and SMNVEV (reference sequence). CDR3 protein: CASSLSIELSYEQYF. The CDR3 bases are TGTGCCAGCAGTTTATCGATAGAACTATCCTACGAGCAGTACTTC.

This clone was detected many times. The chain uses TRBV7-9 and TRBJ2-7; no clear D. The germline CDR1 and CDR2 sequences are SEHNR and FQNEAQ (reference sequence). The CDR3 loop spans 12 amino acids. V gave up 3 bases and J gave up 1 base, with 4 bases separating them. CDR3 coding DNA: TGTGCCAGCAGCTTGACTTCCTACGAGCAGTACTTC. It specifies CASSLTSYEQYF. Full variable domain (outside the CDR3, taken from reference TRBV7-9 and TRBJ2-7): DTGVSQNPRHKITKRGQNVTFRCDPISEHNRLYWYRQTLGQGPEFLTYFQNEAQLEKSRLLSDRFSAERPKGSFSTLEIQRTEQGDSAMYLCASSLTSYEQYFGPGTRLTVT.

This clone was observed once. This chain connects TRBV9 to TRBJ1-2; 8 bases match TRBD1. With 3 bases clipped from V and 3 bases from J, the junction kept 4 bases outside the gene matches. The CDR3 runs 14 residues. Per the germline V gene, CDR1 is SGDLS and CDR2 is YYNGEE. CDR3 nucleotides: TGTGCCAGCAGCGCCGAGACAGGGGACTATGGCTACACCTTC. This codes for CASSAETGDYGYTF.

The chain employs TRBV19 and TRBJ1-1; 8 bases map to TRBD1. The length of the CDR3 is 21 residues. Trimming at V came to 3 bases and at J to 5 bases, leaving 26 bases not matched to a gene. Germline-derived CDR1 and CDR2 are LNHDA and SQIVND (reference sequence). CDR3 nucleotides: TGTGCCAGTAGTATTTATCTTCAGATGACCGGGACAGGAGTCCTCGGGACTGAAGCTTTCTTT. It translates to CASSIYLQMTGTGVLGTEAFF.

In nucleotides, the CDR3 is TGTGCCAGCAGCCAAGATCGGTCGCCTTTGACTAGCTTTCGCTACGAGCAGTACTTC. It yields the protein CASSQDRSPLTSFRYEQYF. The chain combines TRBV4-2 with TRBJ2-7, with 7 bases that match TRBD2. CDR3 length equals 19 residues. V lost 0 bases, J lost 3 bases, and 17 bases stayed unmatched. CDR1 and CDR2 from the germline V gene are LGHNA and YNFKEQ.

As to this clone: The identical CDR3 is also encoded by other nucleotide sequences in the sample. The chain has TRBV14 and TRBJ1-6; 9 bases line up with TRBD1. Germline V gives CDR1 SGHDN, CDR2 FVKESK. The CDR3 totals 14 residues. V lost 5 bases and J lost 7; bases outside the gene matches: 3. CDR3 sequence (DNA): TGTGCCAGCAGCTATGACAGGGGGAATTCACCCCTCCACTTT. This encodes CASSYDRGNSPLHF.

The chain recombines TRBV19 with TRBJ2-1; 12 nucleotides align to TRBD2. V lost 5 bases and J lost 1; bases outside the gene matches: 3. Per the germline V gene, CDR1 is LNHDA and CDR2 is SQIVND (reference sequence). The CDR3 loop spans 16 amino acids. The CDR3 DNA reads TGTGCCAGTAGTCTTACTAGCGGGAGGTCCTACAATGAGCAGTTCTTC. It specifies CASSLTSGRSYNEQFF.

This chain links TRBV19 with TRBJ1-1; D gene unclear. The germline gives CDR1 LNHDA, CDR2 SQIVND (reference sequence). CDR3 size: 13 residues. The V end lost 5 bases, the J end lost 0 bases, and 7 bases lay between the germline ends. The CDR3 sequence: CASSGQMNTEAFF. CDR3 in DNA: TGTGCCAGTAGTGGGCAGATGAACACTGAAGCTTTCTTT.

The V call is TRBV25-1, the J call TRBJ1-4; 7 bases map to TRBD1. CDR1 and CDR2 (germline): MGHDK, SYGVNS. J was trimmed by 7 bases and V by 4 bases; bases with no gene match: 3. The CDR3 runs 13 residues. The CDR3 DNA follows: TGTGCCAGCAGTGGACAGGGCTTTGAAAAACTGTTTTTT. Translated: CASSGQGFEKLFF.

The V and J genes are TRBV3-1 (or the pseudogene TRBV3-2) and TRBJ2-1, with 13 bases identical to TRBD2. From germline, CDR1 is LGHDT and CDR2 YNNKEL (reference sequence). Losses at the gene ends were 4 bases for V and 12 bases for J; bases not matched to a gene: 15. The CDR3 contains 17 residues. The DNA for the CDR3 is TGTGCCAGCAGCCGAGGGACTAGCGGGGCTGAAATGAGTGGGCAGTTCTTC. This translates into CASSRGTSGAEMSGQFF.

This rearrangement joins TRBV7-6 to TRBJ2-1; 7 positions agree with TRBD2. The CDR3 runs 15 residues. Germline V gene lookup returns CDR1 SGHVS and CDR2 FNYEAQ. V trimming: 3 bases; J trimming: 8 bases; junction bases outside the gene matches: 10. The CDR3 coding sequence is TGTGCCAGCAGCTTTAGGCGGGAGAGTGTCGATGAGCAGTTCTTC. It is translated as CASSFRRESVDEQFF.

The chain is built from TRBV2 and TRBJ2-1; TRBD2 matches at 8 bases. Trimming cost V 7 bases and J 5 bases; bases outside gene matches: 7. Germline CDR1 reads SNHLY; CDR2 reads FYNNEI. CDR3 length: 14 residues. The CDR3: CASKRERENNEQFF. CDR3 in DNA: TGTGCCAGCAAAAGGGAGCGGGAGAACAATGAGCAGTTCTTC.

This clone was counted between two and nine times. The chain uses TRBV5-6 and TRBJ1-5, with 8 positions matching TRBD1. This CDR3 comprises 13 residues. The germline CDR1 and CDR2 sequences are SGHDT and YYEEEE. J was trimmed by 7 bases and V by 0 bases; bases with no gene match: 0. This chain's CDR3 is CASSLDRGQPQHF. As DNA, the CDR3 is TGTGCCAGCAGCTTGGACAGGGGGCAGCCCCAGCATTTT.

This clone was seen a single time. The chain is built from TRBV19 and TRBJ2-2; 8 nucleotides agree with TRBD1. This CDR3 spans 14 amino acids. Trimming at V came to 5 bases and at J to 5 bases, leaving 4 bases not matched to a gene. Germline loops: CDR1 LNHDA, CDR2 SQIVND (reference sequence). The CDR3 nucleotides read TGTGCCAGTAGTTCGACAGGGGATACCGGGGAGCTGTTTTTT. It translates to CASSSTGDTGELFF.

J is TRBJ2-5 and V is TRBV15; D call uncertain. The CDR3 runs to 12 residues. Germline V gene lookup returns CDR1 LNHNV and CDR2 YYDKDF (reference sequence). Trimming removed 1 base from V and 3 bases from J, with 3 bases in between. CDR3 protein: CATSRVEETQYF. The CDR3 nucleotides read TGTGCCACCAGCAGAGTCGAAGAGACCCAGTACTTC. The full variable domain, its missing parts supplied by reference TRBV15 and TRBJ2-5, is DAMVIQNPRYQVTQFGKPVTLSCSQTLNHNVMYWYQQKSSQAPKLLFHYYDKDFNNEADTPDNFQSRRPNTSFCFLDIRSPGLGDTAMYLCATSRVEETQYFGPGTRLLVL.

V usage is TRBV4-1 and J usage is TRBJ1-4, with TRBD1 as a possible D gene (6 bases). Germline values: CDR1 MGHRA, CDR2 YSYEKL. The V gene lost 3 bases and the J gene lost 7 bases, with 15 bases spanning the gap. There are 15 residues in the CDR3. CDR3 DNA: TGCGCCAGCAGCCAGTTTCCCGGGACATCTGAAAAACTGTTTTTT. Residues: CASSQFPGTSEKLFF.

This chain connects TRBV27 to TRBJ2-1, with 7 bases that match TRBD2. Trimming took 6 bases from V and 4 from J; bases not matched to a gene: 6. This CDR3 has 14 residues. Per germline, CDR1 MNHEY and CDR2 SMNVEV (reference sequence). The CDR3 region has the DNA TGTGCCAGCAGGGGGAGGGCGAAGTACAATGAGCAGTTCTTC. Translated, it gives CASRGRAKYNEQFF.

The chain carries TRBV6-6 and TRBJ1-6; weak D call: TRBD1 (5 bases). The V end lost 4 bases, the J end lost 8 bases, and 9 bases lay between the germline ends. The CDR3 extends over 13 amino acids. CDR1 is MNHNY and CDR2 is SVGAGI in the germline V gene (reference sequence). The CDR3: CASSWGPDSPLHF. CDR3 bases: TGTGCCAGCAGTTGGGGCCCGGATTCACCCCTCCACTTT.

This clone has only a few counts. V and J are TRBV4-2 and TRBJ2-2; D may be TRBD1 (6 bases). The germline V and J ends were trimmed by 3 bases and 8 bases, with 7 bases remaining between them. The germline CDR1 and CDR2 sequences are LGHNA and YNFKEQ. This CDR3 is 12 amino acids long. The CDR3: CASSQQGGELFF. DNA for the CDR3: TGTGCCAGCAGCCAGCAGGGGGGGGAGCTGTTTTTT.

The V call is TRBV6-2 or TRBV6-3, the J call TRBJ2-2; D gene unclear. Germline V gives CDR1 MNHEY, CDR2 SVGEGT. V gave up 1 base and J gave up 5 bases, with 11 bases separating them. This CDR3 is built from 15 residues. The CDR3, as DNA: TGTGCCAGCAGTTACTGGGTGTCGGGTACCGGGGAGCTGTTTTTT. This gives the protein CASSYWVSGTGELFF.